The T cell receptor (beta chain) described here comes from a study of Ad26.COV2.S vaccination and SARS-CoV-2 variants (dated by TCRdb to the early 2020s). At the level of the whole study: Donors in the vaccine arm were drawn from COV1001, a phase I-IIa trial of Ad26.COV2.S in healthy adults that was multicentre, randomized, double-blind and placebo-controlled. Throughout the experiments and outcome assessment, investigators stayed blinded to trial group allocation. Ad26.COV2.S was administered intramuscularly at a dose of 5x10^10 or 1x10^11 viral particles, either as one shot or as two shots given 56 days apart. Trial participants were randomized into five groups of five, in which low-dose or high-dose Ad26.COV2.S was given once or twice, or placebo was given on both occasions. The TCR-sequenced set comprised about 32 samples: about 19 Ad26.COV2.S vaccine recipients, 5 placebo recipients and 8 SARS-CoV-2 convalescent individuals. TCRbeta repertoire sequencing served as the tool for gauging how specific and how broad the SARS-CoV-2-reactive T cell receptors were following Ad26.COV2.S vaccination.

A word on this clone: Its cognate antigen has yet to be identified. Base qualities are not recorded, but no much larger clone differs from it by a single base.

The immunoSEQ Assay was used to sequence TCRbeta CDR3 regions. After extraction, genomic DNA underwent amplification by bias-controlled multiplex PCR, followed by high-throughput sequencing. Per the authors' processing: To quantify the absolute abundance of each unique TCRbeta CDR3 region, sequences were collapsed and filtered. Usable DNA was measured by amplifying reference genes present in all nucleated cells, and TCRbeta template counts were normalized to that usable DNA to estimate T cell fraction. Repertoire TCRs were annotated as SARS-CoV-2-specific when V gene, CDR3 amino acid sequence and J gene were exactly matched to a known reactive TCR set. The reference SARS-CoV-2 TCR set came from MIRA and was filtered for enrichment in COVID-19-positive ImmuneCODE repertoires, removing public or cross-reactive TCRs. Based on the MIRA antigens, annotated TCRs were further analysed at the level of specific ORF or position within ORF. Depth was the summed frequency of annotated unique rearrangements, while breadth was defined as annotated unique rearrangements over total unique productive rearrangements. Two-sided Wilcoxon rank-sum tests were used to compare TCR breadth between groups. TCRdb carries this immuneACCESS record with in-frame sequences only. Its versions omit some clonotypes, under half of them owing to an unresolved V gene in the studies checked, with the rest unexplained. That table is the source of V, J and clone size, and D and trimming were worked out from the DNA. Recorded for this sample are roughly 460,000 clones; 80% to 90% of them occurred a single time. Clones ranked in the top ten supply 1.7% of the sample.

What this sample's treatment or condition label stands for: over 15 received Ad26.COV2.S at low or high dose, single or two shots; several received placebo; per-sample allocation not given. For vaccine and placebo recipients, the sequenced repertoires came from samples collected on day 63 after the first injection. Between 29 July and 7 August 2020, Cohort 1b enrolled about two dozen adults aged 18-55 years at one site in Boston, USA. As a vaccine, Ad26.COV2.S was a replication-incompetent adenovirus type 26 vector that expressed a prefusion-stabilized SARS-CoV-2 spike protein derived from the original Wuhan strain. Trimming takes 1 base from V and 5 bases from J, and the germline ends sit 15 bases apart. The CDR3, cysteine through phenylalanine, is 15 amino acids long. Here the CDR3 DNA is all that survives: 45 bases in frame from base 1. CDR1 and CDR2 are drawn from the germline V gene: SGHVS, FNYEAQ.

What the work shows at the level of the full study, not this receptor alone: Compared with placebo recipients, Ad26.COV2.S recipients showed higher spike-specific TCR breadth (P = 0.0014). Comparable non-spike TCR breadth was observed between vaccine and placebo recipients, consistent with only spike being contained in the vaccine. The study was not powered for comparison of responses between vaccine doses or regimens. The authors noted that the TCR breadth and depth analyses may have underestimated total T cell responses. After vaccination, spike-specific CD8+ and CD4+ T cell responses were reported to show substantial breadth.

The clonotype was recovered from a person between 18 and 59 years old who received the Ad26.COV2.S COVID-19 vaccine or a placebo. Sequences were derived from peripheral blood, sampled in a trial of Ad26.COV2.S vaccine versus placebo. The V gene is TRBV7-6 and the J gene is TRBJ2-7; the D gene assignment is perhaps TRBD1 or TRBD2, with each matching 5 bases. At the DNA level, the sequence is TGTGCCAGCAGCTTAGGTGCGGGCAGGGCCCACGAGCAGTACTTC. Translated, this is CASSLGAGRAHEQYF.